The 2 T cell receptor beta chains reported below all come from one sample, sequenced in a study of T-cell reconstitution after alpha-beta-depleted transplantation in children (dated by TCRdb to the mid-2010s). Reading the label with the study, this specimen's treatment or condition is: allogeneic hematopoietic cell transplantation with graft depleted of TCRalphabeta T cells and CD19 B cells. The library was generated by PCR. The instrument was an Illumina HiSeq 2500. TCR libraries were prepared with molecular barcoding, using unique molecular identifiers to normalize TCRbeta repertoire quantification. TCRdb trimmed the raw reads at Q25, called clones with MiXCR and kept productive beta chains. Every distinct CDR3 protein forms one entry, paired with its most common genes and DNA. A total of fewer than 1 million distinct CDR3 sequences appear in this sample, approximately 15% of them only once. Around 4.5% of the sample goes to the ten largest clones.

The specimen was PBMCs, mostly from graft donor cells, collected 360 days after TCRalphabeta/CD19-depleted stem cell transplant. The receptors here all came from a male patient aged 10-17 years who had a stem cell transplant for acute lymphoblastic leukemia, so the T cells may come from the graft donor.

The chain carries TRBV19 and TRBJ2-5; 9 nucleotides match TRBD1. The V gene end was trimmed by 7 bases and the J gene end by 7 bases; junction bases not matched to a gene: 13. The CDR3 has 15 residues. Per germline, CDR1 LNHDA and CDR2 SQIVND (reference sequence). The CDR3 nucleotides read TGTGCCAGTAAACCGGGACAGGGACCGACAGGGACCCAGTACTTC. Its translation: CASKPGQGPTGTQYF.

The chain carries TRBV11-2 and TRBJ2-7; TRBD2 matches 10 bases. The CDR3 runs to 17 residues. In germline, CDR1 is SGHAT, CDR2 FQNNGV. V shed 1 base, J shed 3 bases, and the junction held 9 bases outside the gene matches. The CDR3 sequence is CASSLGRRTSGIYEQYF. The CDR3 bases are TGTGCCAGCAGCTTAGGACGACGGACTAGCGGTATCTACGAGCAGTACTTC.